The sequence of this TCR beta chain was determined in a study of blood T cell repertoires in COVID-19. Study context: Collection of acute and convalescent COVID-19 samples took place in the United States, Italy and Spain. Nucleic acid was either cDNA or gDNA, and it came from T cells, B-cell-depleted T cells, or PBMCs.

The repertoire was sequenced with immunoSEQ multiplex PCR; TCRdb's copy has only in-frame clones and lacks some. The data hold approximately 220,000 clones, with less than 90% observed a single time. What was sequenced was peripheral blood. The receptor was derived from a woman between 50 and 59 years old with acute or convalescent COVID-19.

The CDR3 DNA follows: TGTGCCAGCAGCTCCAACCGGGACACGTATGGCTACACCTTC. Encoded protein: CASSSNRDTYGYTF. The chain employs TRBV9 and TRBJ1-2; possible D gene TRBD1, 6 bases. Trimming stripped 4 bases from V and 5 bases from J, with 15 bases between. Germline lookup yields CDR1 SGDLS and CDR2 YYNGEE. The CDR3 loop spans 14 amino acids. The full variable domain, rest sourced from reference TRBV9 and TRBJ1-2, is DSGVTQTPKHLITATGQRVTLRCSPRSGDLSVYWYQQSLDQGLQFLIQYYNGEERAKGNILERFSAQQFPDLHSELNLSSLELGDSALYFCASSSNRDTYGYTFGSGTRLTVV.